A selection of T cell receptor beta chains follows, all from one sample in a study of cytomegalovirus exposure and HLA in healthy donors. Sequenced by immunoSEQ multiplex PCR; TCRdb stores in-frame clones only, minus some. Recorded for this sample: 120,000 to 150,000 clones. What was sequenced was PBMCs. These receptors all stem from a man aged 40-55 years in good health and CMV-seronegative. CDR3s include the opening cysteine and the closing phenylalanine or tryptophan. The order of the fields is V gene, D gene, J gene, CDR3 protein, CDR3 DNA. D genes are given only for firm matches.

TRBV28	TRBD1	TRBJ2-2	CASSSPLGQGDNGELFF	TGTGCCAGCAGTTCCCCTCTGGGACAGGGGGACAACGGGGAGCTGTTTTTT
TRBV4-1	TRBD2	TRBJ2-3	CASSQGRGEITDTQYF	TGCGCCAGCAGCCAAGGGCGGGGGGAGATCACAGATACGCAGTATTTT
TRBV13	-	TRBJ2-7	CASSSFYEQYF	TGTGCCAGCAGCTCTTTCTACGAGCAGTACTTC
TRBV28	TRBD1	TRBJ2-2	CASITGQGNTGELFF	TGTGCCAGCATCACGGGACAGGGGAACACCGGGGAGCTGTTTTTT
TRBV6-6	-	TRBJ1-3	CASRGGIAGNTIYF	TGTGCCTCTCGCGGGGGTATCGCTGGAAACACCATATATTTT
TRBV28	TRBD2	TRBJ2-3	CASSSNVRSGGTDTQYF	TGTGCCAGCAGTTCTAACGTAAGGAGCGGGGGGACGGATACGCAGTATTTT
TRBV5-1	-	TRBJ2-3	CASSFEDSRTDTQYF	TGCGCCAGCAGCTTTGAAGACTCCCGGACAGATACGCAGTATTTT
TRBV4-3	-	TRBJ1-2	CASSQDPRTYGYTF	TGCGCCAGCAGCCAAGATCCCAGAACCTATGGCTACACCTTC
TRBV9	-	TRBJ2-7	CASSVDGYYEQYF	TGTGCCAGCAGCGTTGACGGGTACTACGAGCAGTACTTC
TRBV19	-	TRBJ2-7	CASSIGAQRYEQYF	TGTGCCAGTAGTATAGGCGCACAGAGATACGAGCAGTACTTC
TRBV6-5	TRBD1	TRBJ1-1	CASTLLRGMNTEAFF	TGTGCCAGCACCCTACTCAGGGGGATGAACACTGAAGCTTTCTTT
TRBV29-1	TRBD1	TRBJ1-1	CSVQGQLGAFF	TGCAGCGTCCAGGGACAGCTAGGGGCTTTCTTT
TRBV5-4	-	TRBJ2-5	CASSPPRQETQYF	TGTGCCAGCAGCCCACCCCGTCAGGAGACCCAGTACTTC
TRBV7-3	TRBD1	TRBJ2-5	CASSLGQGAGETQYF	TGTGCCAGCAGCTTAGGCCAGGGGGCCGGGGAGACCCAGTACTTC
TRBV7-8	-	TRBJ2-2	CASSLLGAGNTGELFF	TGTGCCAGCAGCTTGTTGGGGGCAGGGAACACCGGGGAGCTGTTTTTT
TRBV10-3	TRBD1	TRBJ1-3	CAISESVGTAGNTIYF	TGTGCCATCAGTGAGTCGGTCGGGACAGCCGGAAACACCATATATTTT
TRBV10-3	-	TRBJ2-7	CAIRRGTSGREQYF	TGTGCCATTAGGAGGGGAACCTCAGGAAGGGAGCAGTACTTC
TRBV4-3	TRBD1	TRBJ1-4	CASSQDPLGRGREKLFF	TGCGCCAGCAGCCAAGATCCGTTGGGCAGGGGGCGGGAAAAACTGTTTTTT
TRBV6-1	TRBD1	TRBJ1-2	CASAVGTELYGYTF	TGTGCCAGCGCGGTGGGGACAGAACTCTATGGCTACACCTTC
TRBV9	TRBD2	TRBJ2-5	CASSVGGGGVETQYF	TGTGCCAGCAGCGTAGGAGGCGGGGGGGTTGAGACCCAGTACTTC
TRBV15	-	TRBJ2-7	CATSIGGRGYEQYF	TGTGCCACCAGCATCGGGGGGCGAGGGTACGAGCAGTACTTC
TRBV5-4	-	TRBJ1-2	CASTRPRAGQNGYTF	TGTGCCAGCACCCGTCCAAGGGCGGGGCAGAATGGCTACACCTTC
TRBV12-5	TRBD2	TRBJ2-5	CASGPGLQETQYF	TGTGCTAGTGGCCCGGGACTACAAGAGACCCAGTACTTC
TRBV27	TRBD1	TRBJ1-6	CASSLSWTGYSPLHF	TGTGCCAGCAGTTTATCTTGGACAGGGTATTCACCCCTCCACTTT
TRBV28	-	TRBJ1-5	CASNSGGRSNRPQHF	TGTGCCAGCAATTCCGGGGGGAGAAGCAATCGGCCCCAGCATTTT
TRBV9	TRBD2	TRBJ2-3	CASSVGASGDTDTQYF	TGTGCCAGCAGCGTAGGGGCTAGCGGGGACACAGATACGCAGTATTTT
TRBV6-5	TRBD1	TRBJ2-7	CASRSGDRGPEQYF	TGTGCCAGCAGGTCAGGGGACAGGGGTCCCGAGCAGTACTTC
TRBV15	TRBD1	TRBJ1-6	CATSSTGQGDLHF	TGTGCCACCAGCAGCACAGGACAGGGAGACCTCCACTTT
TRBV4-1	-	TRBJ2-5	CASSQLTGLGSKETQYF	TGCGCCAGCAGCCAGTTAACAGGGTTGGGGTCAAAAGAGACCCAGTACTTC
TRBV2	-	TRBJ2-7	CASSAGQSYEQYF	TGTGCCAGCAGCGCGGGACAGTCCTACGAGCAGTACTTC
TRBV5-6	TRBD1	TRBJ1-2	CASSVGQASYGYTF	TGTGCCAGCAGCGTCGGACAGGCGTCCTATGGCTACACCTTC
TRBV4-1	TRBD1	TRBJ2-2	CASSQVGTGNTGELFF	TGCGCCAGCAGCCAAGTCGGGACAGGTAACACCGGGGAGCTGTTTTTT
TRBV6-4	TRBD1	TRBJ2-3	CASSVTGASTDTQYF	TGTGCCAGCAGTGTGACAGGGGCTAGCACAGATACGCAGTATTTT
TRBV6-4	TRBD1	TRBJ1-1	CASSDSDRVTEAFF	TGTGCCAGCAGTGATTCGGACAGGGTCACTGAAGCTTTCTTT
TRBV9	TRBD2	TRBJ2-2	CASSTSNDGGDTGELFF	TGTGCCAGCAGCACCTCCAATGACGGGGGGGACACCGGGGAGCTGTTTTTT
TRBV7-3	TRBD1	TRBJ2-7	CASSIGQVGSYEQYF	TGTGCCAGCAGCATCGGACAGGTGGGGTCCTACGAGCAGTACTTC
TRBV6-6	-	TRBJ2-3	CASSYTGQNTDTQYF	TGTGCCAGCAGTTACACAGGACAGAACACAGATACGCAGTATTTT
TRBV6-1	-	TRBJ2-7	CASLILPTGEGEQYF	TGTGCCAGCTTAATCCTTCCGACAGGGGAGGGCGAGCAGTACTTC
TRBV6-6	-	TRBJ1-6	CASSGAGQALHF	TGTGCCAGCAGTGGCGCCGGTCAGGCCCTCCACTTT
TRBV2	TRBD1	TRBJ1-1	CASRDRENTEAFF	TGTGCCAGCAGGGACAGGGAGAACACTGAAGCTTTCTTT
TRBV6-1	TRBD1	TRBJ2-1	CASSPGQVQYNEQFF	TGTGCCAGCAGTCCCGGACAGGTACAATACAATGAGCAGTTCTTC
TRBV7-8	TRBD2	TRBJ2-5	CASSLRSPGLAGGPDETQYF	TGTGCCAGCAGCTTAAGGTCCCCGGGACTAGCGGGGGGGCCCGACGAGACCCAGTACTTC
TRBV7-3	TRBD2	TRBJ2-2	CASSYSGGAGELFF	TGTGCCAGCAGCTATAGCGGGGGGGCCGGGGAGCTGTTTTTT
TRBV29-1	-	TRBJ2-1	CSVEARGSYNEQFF	TGCAGCGTTGAAGCTCGGGGTTCCTACAATGAGCAGTTCTTC
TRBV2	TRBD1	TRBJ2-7	CASSVFRDSEQYF	TGTGCCAGCAGTGTGTTCCGGGACAGCGAGCAGTACTTC
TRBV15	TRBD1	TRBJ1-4	CATSSRTGGSLANEKLFF	TGTGCCACCAGCTCCCGGACAGGGGGCTCCTTGGCTAATGAAAAACTGTTTTTT
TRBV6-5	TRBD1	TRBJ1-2	CASSLTGAYGYTF	TGTGCCAGCAGCCTGACAGGGGCTTATGGCTACACCTTC